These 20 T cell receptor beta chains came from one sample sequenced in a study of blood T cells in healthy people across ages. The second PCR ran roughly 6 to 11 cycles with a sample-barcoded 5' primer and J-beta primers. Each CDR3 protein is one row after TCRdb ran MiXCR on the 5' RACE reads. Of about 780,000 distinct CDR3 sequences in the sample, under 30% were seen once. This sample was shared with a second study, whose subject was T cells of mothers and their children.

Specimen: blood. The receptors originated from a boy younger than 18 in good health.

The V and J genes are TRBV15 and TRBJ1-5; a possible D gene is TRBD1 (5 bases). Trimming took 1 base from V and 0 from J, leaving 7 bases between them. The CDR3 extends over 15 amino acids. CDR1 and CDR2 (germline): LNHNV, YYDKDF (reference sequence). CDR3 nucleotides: TGTGCCACCAGCAGAGTACAGGTTAGCAATCAGCCCCAGCATTTT. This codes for CATSRVQVSNQPQHF.

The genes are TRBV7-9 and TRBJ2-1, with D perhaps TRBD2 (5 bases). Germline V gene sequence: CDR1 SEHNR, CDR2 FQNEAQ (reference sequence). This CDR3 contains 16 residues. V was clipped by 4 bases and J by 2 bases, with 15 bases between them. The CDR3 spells CASSSQVGSTYNEQFF. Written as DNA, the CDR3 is TGTGCCAGCAGCTCTCAAGTGGGGAGTACCTACAATGAGCAGTTCTTC.

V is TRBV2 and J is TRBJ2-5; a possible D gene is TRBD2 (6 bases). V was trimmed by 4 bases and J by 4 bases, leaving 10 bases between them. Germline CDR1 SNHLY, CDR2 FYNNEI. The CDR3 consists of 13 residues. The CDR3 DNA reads TGTGCCAGCAGTGGGTGGGGGGTAGAGACCCAGTACTTC. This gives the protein CASSGWGVETQYF.

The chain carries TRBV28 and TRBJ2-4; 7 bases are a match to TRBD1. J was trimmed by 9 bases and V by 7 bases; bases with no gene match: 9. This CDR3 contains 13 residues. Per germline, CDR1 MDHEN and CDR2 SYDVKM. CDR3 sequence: CASTRQGIGIQYF. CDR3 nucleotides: TGTGCCAGCACACGACAGGGAATTGGCATTCAGTACTTC.

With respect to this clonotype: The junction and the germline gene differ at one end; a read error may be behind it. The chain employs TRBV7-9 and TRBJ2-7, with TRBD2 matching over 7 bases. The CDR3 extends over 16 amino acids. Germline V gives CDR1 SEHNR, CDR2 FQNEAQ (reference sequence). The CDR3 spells CASSLRSAGWDYGQYF. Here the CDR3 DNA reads TGTGCCAGCAGCTTAAGGTCGGCGGGGTGGGACTACGGGCAGTACTTC.

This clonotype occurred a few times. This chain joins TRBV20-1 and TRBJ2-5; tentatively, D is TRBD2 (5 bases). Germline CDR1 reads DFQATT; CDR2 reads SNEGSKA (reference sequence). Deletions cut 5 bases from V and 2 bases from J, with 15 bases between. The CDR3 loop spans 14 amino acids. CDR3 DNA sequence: TGCAGTGCTGGAAAACTAGGGATTCAAGAGACCCAGTACTTC. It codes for CSAGKLGIQETQYF.

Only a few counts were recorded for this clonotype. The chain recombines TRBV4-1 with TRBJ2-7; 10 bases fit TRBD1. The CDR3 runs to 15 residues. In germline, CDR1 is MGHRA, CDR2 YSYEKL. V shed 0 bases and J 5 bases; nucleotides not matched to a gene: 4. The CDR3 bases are TGCGCCAGCAGCCAAGACAGGACAGGGGGACACGAGCAGTACTTC. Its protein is CASSQDRTGGHEQYF.

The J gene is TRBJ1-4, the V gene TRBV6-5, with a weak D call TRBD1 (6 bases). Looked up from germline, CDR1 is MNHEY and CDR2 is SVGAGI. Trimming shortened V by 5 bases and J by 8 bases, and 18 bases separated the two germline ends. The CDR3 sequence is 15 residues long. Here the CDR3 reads CASSIRHGGREKLFF. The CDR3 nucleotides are TGTGCCAGCAGTATCAGACACGGGGGGCGCGAAAAACTGTTTTTT.

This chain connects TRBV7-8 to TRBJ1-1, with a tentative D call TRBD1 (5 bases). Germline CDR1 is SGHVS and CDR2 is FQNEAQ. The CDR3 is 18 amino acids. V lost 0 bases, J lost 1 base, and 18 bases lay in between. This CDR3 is CASSLAGGREGPNTEAFF. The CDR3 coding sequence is TGTGCCAGCAGCTTAGCTGGGGGTCGAGAGGGTCCGAACACTGAAGCTTTCTTT.

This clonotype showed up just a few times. The CDR3 bases are TGTGCCAGCAGGCTAAGGACCCTCACAGATACGCAGTATTTT. This gives the protein CASRLRTLTDTQYF. This chain connects TRBV6-6 to TRBJ2-3; no clear D gene. Germline V gives CDR1 MNHNY, CDR2 SVGAGI (reference sequence). This CDR3 comprises 14 residues. V shed 6 bases and J shed 2 bases, with 12 bases lying between them.

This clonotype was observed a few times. As DNA, the CDR3 is TGCGCCAGCAGCTTGGGTGAGGGCCAAGAGACCCAGTACTTC. This gives the protein CASSLGEGQETQYF. The chain has TRBV5-1 and TRBJ2-5, with D maybe TRBD2 (5 bases). This CDR3 has 14 amino acids. V lost 0 bases and J 1 base, leaving 7 bases between the germline ends. Germline CDR1 reads SGHRS; CDR2 reads YFSETQ.

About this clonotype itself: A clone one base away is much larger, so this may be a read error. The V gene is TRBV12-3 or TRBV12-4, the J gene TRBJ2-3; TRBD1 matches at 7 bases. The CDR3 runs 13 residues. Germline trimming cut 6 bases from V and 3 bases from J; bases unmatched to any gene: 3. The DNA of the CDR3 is TGTGCCAGCAGGCCACAGGGGACAGATACGCAGTATTTT. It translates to CASRPQGTDTQYF.

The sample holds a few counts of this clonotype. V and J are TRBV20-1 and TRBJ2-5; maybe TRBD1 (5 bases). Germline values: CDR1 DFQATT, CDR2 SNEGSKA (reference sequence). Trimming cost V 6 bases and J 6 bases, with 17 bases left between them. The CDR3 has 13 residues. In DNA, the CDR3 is TGCAGTGCAAACTCCGGGCCAGGGAAGACCCAGTACTTC. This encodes CSANSGPGKTQYF.

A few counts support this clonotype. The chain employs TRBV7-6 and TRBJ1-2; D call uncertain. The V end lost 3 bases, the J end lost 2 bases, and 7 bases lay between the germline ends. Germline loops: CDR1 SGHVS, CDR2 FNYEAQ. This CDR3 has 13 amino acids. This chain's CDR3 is CASSFYENYGYTF. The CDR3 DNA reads TGTGCCAGCAGCTTTTACGAGAACTATGGCTACACCTTC. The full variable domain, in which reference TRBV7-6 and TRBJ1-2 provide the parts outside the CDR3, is GAGVSQSPRYKVTKRGQDVALRCDPISGHVSLYWYRQALGQGPEFLTYFNYEAQQDKSGLPNDRFSAERPEGSISTLTIQRTEQRDSAMYRCASSFYENYGYTFGSGTRLTVV.

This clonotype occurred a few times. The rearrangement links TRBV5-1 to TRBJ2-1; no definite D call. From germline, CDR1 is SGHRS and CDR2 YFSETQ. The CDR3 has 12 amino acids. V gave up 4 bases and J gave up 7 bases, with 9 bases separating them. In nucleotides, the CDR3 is TGCGCCAGCAGCGTAGGGTGGAATGAGCAGTTCTTC. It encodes CASSVGWNEQFF.

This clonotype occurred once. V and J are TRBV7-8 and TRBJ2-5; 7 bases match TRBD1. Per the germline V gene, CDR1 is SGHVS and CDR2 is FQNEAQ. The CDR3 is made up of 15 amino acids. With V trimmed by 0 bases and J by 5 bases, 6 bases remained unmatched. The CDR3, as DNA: TGTGCCAGCAGCTTAGCTTTGACAGGGTCGGAGACCCAGTACTTC. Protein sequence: CASSLALTGSETQYF.

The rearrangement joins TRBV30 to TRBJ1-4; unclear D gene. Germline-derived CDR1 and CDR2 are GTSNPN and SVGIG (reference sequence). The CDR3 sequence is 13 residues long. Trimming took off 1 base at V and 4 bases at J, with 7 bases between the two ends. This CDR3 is CAWSGRNNEKLFF. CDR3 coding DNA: TGTGCCTGGAGTGGAAGGAATAATGAAAAACTGTTTTTT.

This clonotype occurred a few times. The CDR3 nucleotides read TGTGCCAGCAGCTTACTATCCCTCTGGACTAGCAGGCATGAGCAGTTCTTC. It yields the protein CASSLLSLWTSRHEQFF. This sequence joins TRBV7-9 and TRBJ2-5; 8 bases line up with TRBD2. TRBJ2-1 matches the DNA end more closely, so the J call is doubtful. Germline lookup yields CDR1 SEHNR and CDR2 FQNEAQ (reference sequence). CDR3 length equals 17 residues.

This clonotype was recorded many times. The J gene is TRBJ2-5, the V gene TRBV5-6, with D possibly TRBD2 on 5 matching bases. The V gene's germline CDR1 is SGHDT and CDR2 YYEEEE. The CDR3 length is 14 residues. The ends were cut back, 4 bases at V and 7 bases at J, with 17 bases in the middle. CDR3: CASSQRRVRGTQYF. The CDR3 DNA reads TGTGCCAGCAGCCAACGACGGGTTCGGGGGACCCAGTACTTC.

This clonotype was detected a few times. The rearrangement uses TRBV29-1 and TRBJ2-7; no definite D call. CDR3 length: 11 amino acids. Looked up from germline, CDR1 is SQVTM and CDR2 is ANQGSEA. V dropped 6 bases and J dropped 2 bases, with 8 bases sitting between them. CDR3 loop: CSVFSPYEQYF. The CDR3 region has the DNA TGCAGCGTATTCAGCCCCTACGAGCAGTACTTC.